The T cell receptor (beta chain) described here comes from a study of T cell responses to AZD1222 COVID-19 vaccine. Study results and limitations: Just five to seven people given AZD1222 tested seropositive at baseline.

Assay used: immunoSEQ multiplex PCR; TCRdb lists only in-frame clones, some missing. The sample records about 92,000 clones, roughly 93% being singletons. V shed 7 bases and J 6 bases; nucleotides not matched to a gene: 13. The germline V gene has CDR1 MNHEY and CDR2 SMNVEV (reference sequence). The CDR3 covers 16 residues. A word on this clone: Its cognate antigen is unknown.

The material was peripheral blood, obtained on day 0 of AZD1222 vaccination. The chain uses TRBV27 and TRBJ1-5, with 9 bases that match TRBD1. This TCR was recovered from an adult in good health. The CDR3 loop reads CASKSLTGGLVQPQHF. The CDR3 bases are TGTGCCAGCAAAAGCCTGACAGGGGGATTGGTTCAGCCCCAGCATTTT.